What follows are 12 T cell receptor beta chains derived from one specimen sequenced in a study of metastatic and nonmetastatic thyroid tumors (dated by TCRdb to the early 2020s). Before undergoing thyroid surgery, none of the patients had been given any kind of treatment. To prepare the library, PCR was applied. Sequencing used an Illumina HiSeq 4000. TCRdb reprocessed the public reads (quality trimming at Q25 with fastp, clone calling with MiXCR) and kept in-frame beta chains. This sample holds approximately 39,000 clones; about a fifth were observed only once. About a sixth of the sample is in the top ten clones. The sequencing sample was made of blood. These TCRs come from a female donor with papillary thyroid cancer or a benign thyroid nodule (not recorded which). Some clones in this sample may be carry-over from other donors' samples.

This clone has ten or more counts. The chain is built from TRBV19 and TRBJ1-5; unclear D gene. The CDR3 runs 15 residues. Trimming pared 4 bases from V and 4 bases from J, leaving 14 bases between. The germline gives CDR1 LNHDA, CDR2 SQIVND (reference sequence). The CDR3 sequence is CASSNLGRSNQPQHF. The CDR3 bases are TGTGCCAGTAGTAATCTCGGCAGATCGAATCAGCCCCAGCATTTT.

J is TRBJ1-2 and V is TRBV6-1; D is ambiguous. Germline CDR1 reads MNHNS; CDR2 reads SASEGT. The CDR3 sequence is 14 residues long. Trimming took 2 bases from V and 6 from J, leaving 13 bases between them. Written as DNA, the CDR3 is TGTGCCAGCAGTGAAATACGGAGTACGGATGGCTACACCTTC. Its protein product is CASSEIRSTDGYTF.

In nucleotides, the CDR3 is TGTGCCAGCTGGGCACTAGCGGGAGACGGATGGGAGCTGTTTTTT. It translates to CASWALAGDGWELFF. The V call is TRBV12-3 or TRBV12-4, the J call TRBJ2-2, with 11 bases that match TRBD2. The CDR3 has 15 amino acids. With V trimmed by 8 bases and J by 9 bases, 11 bases remained unmatched.

This clone was observed many times. The genes are TRBV2 and TRBJ1-2, with 12 bases identical to TRBD1. Germline-derived CDR1 and CDR2 are SNHLY and FYNNEI. V gave up 5 bases and J gave up 3 bases; unmatched junction bases: 7. The CDR3 is 16 residues long. CDR3 nucleotides: TGTGCCAGCAGTCGGGACAGGGGGCTCGGAGACTATGGCTACACCTTC. It codes for CASSRDRGLGDYGYTF.

This clone was detected a few times. The chain has TRBV5-1 and TRBJ2-3; D assignment may be TRBD1 or TRBD2 (5 bases each). Germline V gene lookup returns CDR1 SGHRS and CDR2 YFSETQ. V lost 0 bases and J lost 2, with 10 bases in between. This CDR3 contains 15 residues. CDR3 in amino acids: CASSLEGRYTDTQYF. The CDR3, as DNA: TGCGCCAGCAGCTTGGAGGGACGGTACACAGATACGCAGTATTTT.

Remarks on this clone: This may arise from a read error, as a much more abundant clone is one base away. The chain uses TRBV19 and TRBJ2-2; 8 bases fit TRBD2. Germline V gene sequence: CDR1 LNHDA, CDR2 SQIVND (reference sequence). The CDR3 contains 16 residues. V lost 3 bases to trimming and J lost 8 bases; unmatched junction nucleotides: 11. CDR3 region: CASSMEVAGSRGELFF. DNA for the CDR3: TGTGCCAGTAGTATGGAAGTAGCGGGATCCAGGGGGGAGCTGTTTTTT.

The CDR3 sequence: CSARGASGRAISGEQYF. For the CDR3, the DNA is TGCAGTGCTAGAGGAGCTAGCGGGAGAGCTATTTCGGGCGAGCAGTACTTC. The chain uses TRBV20-1 and TRBJ2-7; 10 nucleotides align to TRBD2. Germline V gives CDR1 DFQATT, CDR2 SNEGSKA (reference sequence). The CDR3 consists of 17 residues. Trimming at V came to 1 base and at J to 6 bases, leaving 15 bases not matched to a gene.

This clone was detected ten times or more. The CDR3 bases are TGCAGTGCTAGAGATGGGGCAAGGACGGAGAACACTGAAGCTTTCTTT. Translating it yields CSARDGARTENTEAFF. This chain links TRBV20-1 with TRBJ1-1; D is possibly TRBD1 (5 bases). Trimming cost V 0 bases and J 1 base, with 15 bases left between them. The germline gives CDR1 DFQATT, CDR2 SNEGSKA (reference sequence). The CDR3 sequence is 16 residues long.

The rearrangement joins TRBV5-1 to TRBJ1-6; no definite D call. The CDR3 runs to 15 residues. Germline loops: CDR1 SGHRS, CDR2 YFSETQ. Trimming shortened V by 1 base and J by 10 bases, and 15 bases separated the two germline ends. The CDR3 is CASSLSCGQLSPLHF. The CDR3 DNA is TGCGCCAGCAGCTTGTCCTGTGGTCAGTTGTCACCCCTCCACTTT.

The genes are TRBV20-1 and TRBJ1-1; TRBD1 might be the D (6 bases). The CDR3 extends over 14 amino acids. V gave up 2 bases and J gave up 4 bases, with 14 bases separating them. The germline CDR1 and CDR2 sequences are DFQATT and SNEGSKA (reference sequence). The DNA for the CDR3 is TGCAGTGCTAGATATCCGGGGGCTGCCACTGAAGCTTTCTTT. Translating it yields CSARYPGAATEAFF.

The chain has TRBV6-1 and TRBJ2-7, with a tentative D call TRBD1 (6 bases). Germline assignment: CDR1 MNHNS and CDR2 SASEGT. V gave up 1 base and J gave up 0 bases, with 10 bases separating them. This CDR3 comprises 15 residues. CDR3 DNA sequence: TGTGCCAGCAGTGAAGGGACAGAGAGCTCCTACGAGCAGTACTTC. Translated: CASSEGTESSYEQYF.

This clone was seen repeatedly, ten times or more. A much bigger clone sits one base away, suggesting this may be a read error. In the same sample, other DNA sequences code for this CDR3. The V call is TRBV27, the J call TRBJ2-1, with D unclear. This CDR3 spans 14 amino acids. V was trimmed by 5 bases and J by 2 bases, leaving 10 bases between them. Germline CDR1 MNHEY, CDR2 SMNVEV (reference sequence). The CDR3 loop reads CASSASWPYNEQFF. The CDR3 bases are TGTGCCAGCAGTGCTTCGTGGCCCTACAATGAGCAGTTCTTC.